The 30 T cell receptor beta chains below were found in one sample sequenced in a study of early T cells in non-severe SARS-CoV-2 infection. TCRdb fed the 5' RACE reads into MiXCR, producing one record per CDR3 protein. The data contain about 61,000 distinct CDR3 sequences, approximately 11% of them singletons. Sequencing input: whole blood. The receptors were sampled from an adult who was a healthcare worker with PCR-confirmed SARS-CoV-2 infection or an uninfected control (not recorded which).

As concerns this clonotype: A read error may account for a junction end that differs from germline. In nucleotides, the CDR3 is TGTGCCAGCAACTTAGTAGGTCCGGCTGTGGAGACCCAGTACTTC. It yields the protein CASNLVGPAVETQYF. The genes are TRBV7-6 and TRBJ2-5; no definite D call. The CDR3 runs 15 residues. Germline V gene sequence: CDR1 SGHVS, CDR2 FNYEAQ.

This clonotype appeared a few times. One end of the junction is discordant with germline, which a read error may explain. CDR3 protein: CASSPHKGSEAQYF. The CDR3 bases are TGTGCCAGCAGTCCCCATAAGGGCTCAGAGGCCCAGTACTTC. The chain has TRBV12-3 or TRBV12-4 and TRBJ2-5; no clear D gene. The CDR3 is 14 amino acids.

The chain recombines TRBV5-1 with TRBJ1-6, with TRBD1 as a possible D gene (5 bases). The CDR3 has 15 residues. V was pared by 2 bases and J by 8 bases, with 14 bases between. In germline, CDR1 is SGHRS, CDR2 YFSETQ. The chain's CDR3 is CASSLFGMGDSPLHF. CDR3 in DNA: TGCGCCAGCAGCTTATTCGGGATGGGGGATTCACCCCTCCACTTT.

In this sample, this clonotype turned up a few times. The chain carries TRBV7-8 and TRBJ2-1; D may be TRBD1 (6 bases). The CDR3 loop spans 16 amino acids. V was trimmed by 0 bases and J by 2 bases, leaving 11 bases between them. The germline CDR1 and CDR2 sequences are SGHVS and FQNEAQ. CDR3 region: CASSLAAGAAYNEQFF. DNA of the CDR3: TGTGCCAGCAGCTTAGCGGCAGGGGCTGCCTACAATGAGCAGTTCTTC.

Many counts were recorded for this clonotype. The chain employs TRBV12-3 or TRBV12-4 and TRBJ2-3; 8 nucleotides align to TRBD1. V was clipped by 6 bases and J by 4 bases; unmatched bases: 0. The length of the CDR3 is 12 residues. The CDR3 nucleotides read TGTGCCAGCAGACAGGGGGCAGATACGCAGTATTTT. Translating gives CASRQGADTQYF.

This clonotype was detected ten times or more. The chain recombines TRBV12-3 or TRBV12-4 with TRBJ1-6, with D possibly being TRBD1 (5 bases). Trimming took off 6 bases at V and 10 bases at J, with 13 bases between the two ends. This CDR3 region has 13 residues. The CDR3 coding sequence is TGTGCCAGCAGCCCCGGGGGTTACTCACCCCTCCACTTT. Its translation: CASSPGGYSPLHF.

In its sample, this clonotype was seen many times. V is TRBV20-1 and J is TRBJ2-5, with 11 bases matching TRBD1. The CDR3 loop spans 16 amino acids. Unmatched junction bases numbered 10, after V lost 0 bases and J lost 7 bases. CDR1 is DFQATT and CDR2 is SNEGSKA in the germline V gene (reference sequence). CDR3 bases: TGCAGTGCTAGAGATCTCCGGGACAGGGGGGATGGGACCCAGTACTTC. As protein: CSARDLRDRGDGTQYF.

This chain connects TRBV6-1 to TRBJ1-2; D is ambiguous. Germline CDR1 reads MNHNS; CDR2 reads SASEGT. The V and J ends lost 5 bases and 5 bases respectively, with 15 bases between them. CDR3 length equals 14 residues. CDR3 bases: TGTGCCAGCAGTCCTGAGACTGGAAAATATGGCTACACCTTC. Amino acids: CASSPETGKYGYTF.

This clonotype has only a few counts. The chain employs TRBV6-2 or TRBV6-3 and TRBJ2-7; perhaps D is TRBD1 or TRBD2 (5 bases each). Looked up from germline, CDR1 is MNHEY and CDR2 is SVGEGT. Trimming cost V 4 bases and J 4 bases, with 14 bases left between them. The CDR3 is made up of 14 amino acids. CDR3 amino acids: CASSSGTAPYEQYF. The CDR3 DNA reads as TGTGCCAGCAGTTCCGGGACGGCCCCTTACGAGCAGTACTTC.

This clonotype was observed at least ten times. This sequence joins TRBV5-5 and TRBJ1-5; tentative D call: TRBD1 (5 bases). This CDR3 comprises 13 residues. The germline gives CDR1 SGHKS, CDR2 YYEKEE (reference sequence). V was pared by 3 bases and J by 6 bases, with 10 bases between. CDR3 loop: CASSWLGGQPQHF. The CDR3 nucleotides read TGTGCCAGCAGCTGGCTGGGGGGTCAGCCCCAGCATTTT.

The genes are TRBV20-1 and TRBJ2-5, with D tentatively TRBD1 (6 bases). V dropped 5 bases and J dropped 5 bases, with 9 bases sitting between them. CDR1 is DFQATT and CDR2 is SNEGSKA in the germline V gene (reference sequence). The length of the CDR3 is 11 residues. The CDR3 nucleotides read TGCAGTGCTGCAAGGGGGGAGACCCAGTACTTC. It codes for CSAARGETQYF.

This clonotype occurred many times. V is TRBV6-1 and J is TRBJ1-1; D gene unclear. Trimming cost V 6 bases and J 7 bases, with 12 bases left between them. The length of the CDR3 is 12 residues. In germline, CDR1 is MNHNS, CDR2 SASEGT. As DNA, the CDR3 is TGTGCCAGCAGGGACCCCGGACTTGAAGCTTTCTTT. It encodes CASRDPGLEAFF.

This clonotype was picked up many times. This chain uses TRBV2 with TRBJ2-1, with no clear D. CDR1 and CDR2 from the germline V gene are SNHLY and FYNNEI. V was clipped by 0 bases and J by 6 bases, with 15 bases between them. This CDR3 region has 16 residues. The CDR3 loop reads CASSEATPRVINEQFF. In nucleotides, the CDR3 is TGTGCCAGCAGTGAAGCCACCCCCCGGGTTATCAATGAGCAGTTCTTC.

This clonotype was counted ten times or more. The gene calls are TRBV6-4 and TRBJ2-2; 8 nucleotides line up with TRBD2. The J segment lost 1 base and the V segment lost 5 bases, leaving 3 bases of the junction unmatched. In germline, CDR1 is MRHNA, CDR2 SNTAGT. This CDR3 spans 15 amino acids. As DNA, the CDR3 is TGTGCCAGCAGTAGCGGGGGCTTGAACACCGGGGAGCTGTTTTTT. Its translation: CASSSGGLNTGELFF.

This clonotype was seen ten or more times. The V call is TRBV29-1, the J call TRBJ1-2; D unresolved. The CDR3 totals 15 residues. V was trimmed by 3 bases and J by 0 bases, leaving 14 bases between them. Germline CDR1 SQVTM, CDR2 ANQGSEA. CDR3 coding DNA: TGCAGCGTTGATGGCCGTAAGGGTACTAACTATGGCTACACCTTC. It translates to CSVDGRKGTNYGYTF.

This clonotype came up many times. The chain has TRBV7-2 and TRBJ2-7; 8 bases match TRBD2. Germline-derived CDR1 and CDR2 are SGHTA and FQGNSA. V dropped 5 bases and J dropped 2; count of bases not matched to a gene: 11. The CDR3 is made up of 16 amino acids. The CDR3 DNA reads as TGTGCCAGCAGCGCCAGCCGGACTAGCTTCCCCTACGAGCAGTACTTC. It specifies CASSASRTSFPYEQYF.

V and J are TRBV6-1 and TRBJ2-3; 9 nucleotides align to TRBD2. Germline loops: CDR1 MNHNS, CDR2 SASEGT. This CDR3 has 15 residues. After removal of 3 bases from V and 4 bases from J, the junction contained 5 bases not matched to a gene. DNA for the CDR3: TGTGCCAGCAGTGAGGCGGGGGGGCGCTCAGATACGCAGTATTTT. Its protein product is CASSEAGGRSDTQYF.

The V and J genes are TRBV30 and TRBJ2-1; D may correspond to TRBD1 or TRBD2 (6 bases each). Germline V CDR1 and CDR2: GTSNPN, SVGIG (reference sequence). V lost 4 bases and J lost 9, with 16 bases in between. The CDR3 contains 13 residues. The CDR3 sequence: CAWNVGGALEQFF. CDR3 in DNA: TGTGCCTGGAATGTGGGGGGCGCACTTGAGCAGTTCTTC.

This clonotype was found many times. J is TRBJ2-3 and V is TRBV20-1, with TRBD2 as a possible D gene (5 bases). V lost 6 bases and J lost 6, with 19 bases in between. The CDR3 has 14 residues. Germline CDR1 is DFQATT and CDR2 is SNEGSKA (reference sequence). The DNA for the CDR3 is TGCAGTGCCCACCCCCTGGCGGGTGCGGATACGCAGTATTTT. This encodes CSAHPLAGADTQYF.

This clonotype was observed at least ten times. The CDR3 region has the DNA TGTGCCAGCAGTCCCCCAGGGGGCAAAAACATTCAGTACTTC. Protein sequence: CASSPPGGKNIQYF. V gene TRBV6-5 combines with J gene TRBJ2-4; 7 bases are a match to TRBD1. In germline, CDR1 is MNHEY, CDR2 SVGAGI. This CDR3 spans 14 amino acids. Trimming removed 5 bases from V and 3 bases from J; junction bases left unmatched: 4.

This clonotype has just a few counts. The chain links TRBV3-1 to TRBJ1-6, with a possible D match to TRBD1 (5 bases). The germline V gene has CDR1 LGHDT and CDR2 YNNKEL (reference sequence). Trimming removed 6 bases from V and 4 bases from J, with 7 bases in between. The CDR3 sequence is 13 residues long. The CDR3 loop is CASRTGYNSPLHF. The CDR3 bases are TGTGCCAGCAGAACAGGATATAATTCACCCCTCCACTTT. The full variable domain, rest sourced from reference TRBV3-1 and TRBJ1-6, is DTAVSQTPKYLVTQMGNDKSIKCEQNLGHDTMYWYKQDSKKFLKIMFSYNNKELIINETVPNRFSPKSPDKAHLNLHINSLELGDSAVYFCASRTGYNSPLHFGNGTRLTVT.

This clonotype has ten or more counts. The chain links TRBV6-6 to TRBJ2-1, with D possibly TRBD1 on 6 matching bases. The CDR3 runs to 13 residues. Per the germline V gene, CDR1 is MNHNY and CDR2 is SVGAGI (reference sequence). Trimming shortened V by 4 bases and J by 4 bases, and 8 bases separated the two germline ends. The CDR3 protein is CASSWGQYNEQFF. Here the CDR3 DNA reads TGTGCCAGCAGTTGGGGGCAATACAATGAGCAGTTCTTC.

This clonotype was detected many times. The chain employs TRBV5-1 and TRBJ2-7; perhaps TRBD1 as D (5 bases). This CDR3 has 15 amino acids. Trimming left V 4 bases short and J 1 base short, with 15 bases between. Germline loops: CDR1 SGHRS, CDR2 YFSETQ. This CDR3 is CASSPTGLKSYEQYF. The DNA of the CDR3 is TGCGCCAGCAGCCCCACAGGCCTGAAGTCCTACGAGCAGTACTTC. Using reference TRBV5-1 and TRBJ2-7 for the parts outside the CDR3, the full variable domain is KAGVTQTPRYLIKTRGQQVTLSCSPISGHRSVSWYQQTPGQGLQFLFEYFSETQRNKGNFPGRFSGRQFSNSRSEMNVSTLELGDSALYLCASSPTGLKSYEQYFGPGTRLTVT.

This clonotype was detected only a few times. V gene TRBV6-6 combines with J gene TRBJ2-3; 9 nucleotides match TRBD2. Germline CDR1 reads MNHNY; CDR2 reads SVGAGI (reference sequence). V lost 6 bases and J lost 6; bases outside the gene matches: 13. This CDR3 spans 16 amino acids. DNA of the CDR3: TGTGCCAGCAGACCCCGGGGACTAGCCCTTTCGGATACGCAGTATTTT. Its protein is CASRPRGLALSDTQYF.

This clonotype was counted ten times or more. The chain uses TRBV29-1 and TRBJ1-2, with D unresolved. The germline CDR1 and CDR2 sequences are SQVTM and ANQGSEA. This CDR3 contains 13 residues. V was clipped by 0 bases and J by 4 bases, with 9 bases between them. CDR3 DNA: TGCAGCGTTGAAGATGTCACGGGCTATGGCTACACCTTC. It encodes CSVEDVTGYGYTF.

This clonotype was seen repeatedly, ten times or more. The rearrangement uses TRBV21-1 and TRBJ2-7. TRBV21-1 is flagged as a pseudogene. CDR3 length: 12 residues. CDR3 nucleotide sequence: TGTGCCAGCAGCAAACCCCAGGCCGAGCAGTACTTC. This translates into CASSKPQAEQYF.

This clonotype was observed a few times. This rearrangement joins TRBV7-2 to TRBJ1-3; D is uncertain. V gave up 2 bases and J gave up 11 bases, with 22 bases separating them. The CDR3 is made up of 16 amino acids. Germline CDR1 is SGHTA and CDR2 is FQGNSA. The CDR3 spells CASSLWDSRSSLAIYF. In DNA form, the CDR3 reads TGTGCCAGCAGCTTATGGGATTCTCGCTCCTCTCTAGCCATATATTTT.

This clonotype was seen ten or more times. J is TRBJ1-5 and V is TRBV6-1; D is unresolved. The CDR3 totals 17 residues. Germline CDR1 and CDR2: MNHNS and SASEGT. V lost 1 base, J lost 0 bases, and 13 bases lay in between. As DNA, the CDR3 is TGTGCCAGCAGTGAAGGAAGGTTAGAGTATAGCAATCAGCCCCAGCATTTT. Amino acids: CASSEGRLEYSNQPQHF.

This clonotype was counted many times. The gene calls are TRBV7-6 and TRBJ2-5, with D perhaps TRBD1 (6 bases). V gave up 4 bases and J gave up 5 bases, with 17 bases separating them. The CDR3 extends over 15 amino acids. Per the germline V gene, CDR1 is SGHVS and CDR2 is FNYEAQ. CDR3 DNA: TGTGCCAGCAGCTCCCTGAAGTGGGGGCTGGAGACCCAGTACTTC. Its translation: CASSSLKWGLETQYF.

This clonotype has just a few counts. The chain combines TRBV20-1 with TRBJ2-5, with D perhaps matching TRBD2 (5 bases). The CDR3 has 13 amino acids. The V gene's germline CDR1 is DFQATT and CDR2 SNEGSKA (reference sequence). The V end lost 1 base, the J end lost 2 bases, and 8 bases lay between the germline ends. This CDR3 is CSARARRQETQYF. CDR3 in DNA: TGCAGTGCTAGAGCCAGGAGGCAAGAGACCCAGTACTTC.